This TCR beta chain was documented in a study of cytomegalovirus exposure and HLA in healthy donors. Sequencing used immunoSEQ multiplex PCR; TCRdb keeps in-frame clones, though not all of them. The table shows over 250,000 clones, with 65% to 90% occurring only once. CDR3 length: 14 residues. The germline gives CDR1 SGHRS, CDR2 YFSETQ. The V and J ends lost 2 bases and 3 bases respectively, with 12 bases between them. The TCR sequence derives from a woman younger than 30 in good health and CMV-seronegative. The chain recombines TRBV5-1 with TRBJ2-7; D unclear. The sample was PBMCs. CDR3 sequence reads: CASSFAETLYEQYF. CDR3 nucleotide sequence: TGCGCCAGCAGCTTTGCAGAAACCCTCTACGAGCAGTACTTC.